These 16 T cell receptor beta chains were sequenced from one sample in a study of control samples from healthy donors and cancer patients. Method: immunoSEQ multiplex PCR; TCRdb's copy keeps in-frame clones and lacks some. This table has under 150,000 clones, nearly 95% appearing once. Sequencing input: blood. These TCRs come from a man aged 30 to 45 in good health.

The chain combines TRBV11-3 with TRBJ1-1, with D hard to call. The germline gives CDR1 SGHNT, CDR2 YENEEA. V gave up 0 bases and J gave up 4 bases, with 6 bases separating them. The CDR3 length is 13 residues. The CDR3 sequence: CASSLEFRTEAFF. The CDR3, as DNA: TGTGCCAGCAGCTTAGAGTTCCGCACTGAAGCTTTCTTT.

The chain couples TRBV9 to TRBJ1-1; D is unresolved. This CDR3 spans 15 amino acids. Germline CDR1 SGDLS, CDR2 YYNGEE. Trimming cost V 0 bases and J 2 bases, with 11 bases left between them. The CDR3 here is CASSVVGHGNTEAFF. In DNA form, the CDR3 reads TGTGCCAGCAGCGTAGTCGGGCATGGAAACACTGAAGCTTTCTTT.

This clone was picked up one time. The J gene is TRBJ2-3, the V gene TRBV9, with 9 bases identical to TRBD2. J lost 2 bases, V lost 0 bases, and 4 bases had no gene match. Germline V gene data show CDR1 as SGDLS and CDR2 as YYNGEE. The CDR3 consists of 16 residues. This CDR3 is CASSVGLAGTTDTQYF. The CDR3 region has the DNA TGTGCCAGCAGCGTAGGTCTAGCGGGGACCACAGATACGCAGTATTTT.

This clone was recorded only once. V gene TRBV15 combines with J gene TRBJ2-5; D ambiguous. The V gene lost 4 bases and the J gene lost 3 bases, with 3 bases spanning the gap. The CDR3 covers 11 residues. Germline V gene data show CDR1 as LNHNV and CDR2 as YYDKDF (reference sequence). DNA of the CDR3: TGTGCCACCAGCACAAAAGAGACCCAGTACTTC. It codes for CATSTKETQYF.

The chain recombines TRBV5-4 with TRBJ1-5; TRBD1 might be the D (5 bases). Trimming stripped 7 bases from V and 5 bases from J, with 16 bases between. The CDR3 length is 14 residues. Germline V gene sequence: CDR1 SGHNT, CDR2 YYREEE (reference sequence). Here the CDR3 DNA reads TGTGCCAGCGGAATAGACGGGGGGTATCAGCCCCAGCATTTT. As protein: CASGIDGGYQPQHF.

The CDR3 region is CASSKSGTAVGNEQFF. The CDR3 DNA follows: TGTGCCAGCAGCAAGTCCGGGACAGCGGTGGGGAATGAGCAGTTCTTC. The J gene is TRBJ2-1, the V gene TRBV21-1; the table assigns TRBD1, which was not confirmed against the DNA. TRBV21-1 is shown as a pseudogene. This CDR3 is built from 16 residues.

The chain couples TRBV7-2 to TRBJ1-3; 8 bases align to TRBD1. Germline CDR1 is SGHTA and CDR2 is FQGNSA. There are 13 residues in the CDR3. Trimming removed 7 bases from V and 3 bases from J; junction bases left unmatched: 2. The CDR3 nucleotides read TGTGCCAGCACAGGGGGCTATGGAAACACCATATATTTT. Translated, it gives CASTGGYGNTIYF. Variable domain in full (rest from reference TRBV7-2 and TRBJ1-3): GAGVSQSPSNKVTEKGKDVELRCDPISGHTALYWYRQSLGQGLEFLIYFQGNSAPDKSGLPSDRFSAERTGGSVSTLTIQRTQQEDSAVYLCASTGGYGNTIYFGEGSWLTVV.

V gene TRBV3-1 (or the pseudogene TRBV3-2) combines with J gene TRBJ1-1; no firm D call. V lost 0 bases and J lost 1, with 3 bases in between. In germline, CDR1 is LGHDT, CDR2 YNNKEL (reference sequence). This CDR3 is built from 13 residues. This CDR3 is CASSQDSNTEAFF. The DNA for the CDR3 is TGTGCCAGCAGCCAAGACTCGAACACTGAAGCTTTCTTT.

The chain has TRBV5-6 and TRBJ1-1, with 7 nucleotides matching TRBD1. There are 14 residues in the CDR3. Germline CDR1 is SGHDT and CDR2 is YYEEEE. Germline trimming cut 2 bases from V and 0 bases from J; bases unmatched to any gene: 1. The CDR3 loop is CASSFDRVNTEAFF. CDR3 sequence (DNA): TGTGCCAGCAGCTTTGACAGGGTGAACACTGAAGCTTTCTTT.

This clone turned up a few times. The rearrangement joins TRBV19 to TRBJ1-5; D uncertain. V dropped 5 bases and J dropped 6 bases, with 8 bases sitting between them. The CDR3 length is 12 residues. CDR1 and CDR2 (germline): LNHDA, SQIVND (reference sequence). The CDR3 here is CASSHLSQPQHF. CDR3 nucleotide sequence: TGTGCCAGTAGTCATCTTAGTCAGCCCCAGCATTTT.

This clone was recorded once. The rearrangement joins TRBV14 to TRBJ1-1, with TRBD1 matching over 10 bases. Germline V CDR1 and CDR2: SGHDN, FVKESK. This CDR3 is 15 amino acids long. The junction had 7 bases not matched to a gene; V was cut back by 4 bases and J by 5 bases. This CDR3 reads CASSRRQGAGTEAFF. The CDR3 DNA is TGTGCCAGCAGCCGAAGACAGGGGGCCGGGACTGAAGCTTTCTTT.

The chain has TRBV6-5 and TRBJ2-4; 7 nucleotides agree with TRBD2. Germline CDR1 is MNHEY and CDR2 is SVGAGI. This CDR3 comprises 15 residues. The V and J ends lost 6 bases and 1 base, in that order; junction bases with no gene match: 6. Here the CDR3 DNA reads TGTGCCAGCAGCGAGATGGGGGGGGCCAAAAACATTCAGTACTTC. Translating it yields CASSEMGGAKNIQYF.

V and J are TRBV20-1 and TRBJ1-5; D is possibly TRBD1 (6 bases). From germline, CDR1 is DFQATT and CDR2 SNEGSKA (reference sequence). The V and J ends lost 3 bases and 0 bases respectively, with 15 bases between them. The CDR3 totals 16 residues. CDR3 protein: CSASVGGSGSNQPQHF. Here the CDR3 DNA reads TGCAGTGCTAGTGTAGGGGGGTCAGGTAGCAATCAGCCCCAGCATTTT.

This chain joins TRBV5-5 and TRBJ2-2, with D perhaps TRBD2 (6 bases). This CDR3 has 16 residues. Trimming took off 5 bases at V and 7 bases at J, with 21 bases between the two ends. The germline CDR1 and CDR2 sequences are SGHKS and YYEKEE (reference sequence). In nucleotides, the CDR3 is TGTGCCAGCAGACGTAGCATTGAGCGGGTGAGCGGGGAGCTGTTTTTT. It encodes CASRRSIERVSGELFF.

The V gene is TRBV5-4, the J gene TRBJ2-3, with a possible D match to TRBD2 (5 bases). Per germline, CDR1 SGHNT and CDR2 YYREEE (reference sequence). The CDR3 is 14 amino acids. Deletions cut 4 bases from V and 0 bases from J, with 9 bases between. The CDR3 reads CASSATTSTDTQYF. The CDR3, as DNA: TGTGCCAGCAGCGCGACTACCAGCACAGATACGCAGTATTTT.

V gene TRBV19 combines with J gene TRBJ2-2; perhaps TRBD2 as D (5 bases). Germline V gives CDR1 LNHDA, CDR2 SQIVND (reference sequence). V was clipped by 7 bases and J by 6 bases, with 12 bases between them. CDR3 size: 13 residues. CDR3 nucleotides: TGTGCCAGTACCCAATCAGCGGCCGGGGAGCTGTTTTTT. This encodes CASTQSAAGELFF.